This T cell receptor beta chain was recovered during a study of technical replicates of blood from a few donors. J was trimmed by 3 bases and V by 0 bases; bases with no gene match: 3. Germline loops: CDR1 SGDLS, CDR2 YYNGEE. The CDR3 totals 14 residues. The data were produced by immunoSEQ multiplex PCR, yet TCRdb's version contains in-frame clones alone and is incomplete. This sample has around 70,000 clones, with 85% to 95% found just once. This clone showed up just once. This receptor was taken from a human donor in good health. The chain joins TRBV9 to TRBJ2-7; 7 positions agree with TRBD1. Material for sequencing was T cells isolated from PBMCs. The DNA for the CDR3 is TGTGCCAGCAGCGTAGCCCAGGGGGACTACGAGCAGTACTTC. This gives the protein CASSVAQGDYEQYF.